This T cell receptor beta chain stems from a study of CD8 T cells in ankylosing spondylitis. Overall study results and limits: Reportedly, disease-linked clones are significantly enriched in ankylosing spondylitis patients' matched synovial fluid. Ankylosing spondylitis blood appeared to carry a characteristic TCR beta motif of 7 or 8 highly homologous variants.

Researchers built TCR beta libraries using quantitative 5'-RACE with molecular barcodes. TCRdb processed the 5' RACE reads anew with MiXCR; each CDR3 protein has one entry. The sample contains more than 250,000 distinct CDR3 sequences, less than 10% of which appear only once. CDR3 length equals 16 residues. The V gene end was trimmed by 6 bases and the J gene end by 7 bases; junction bases not matched to a gene: 15. Turning to this clonotype: Its matching antigen is unknown.

Source material: blood, either unsorted or a sorted T cell fraction (not recorded which). This receptor was identified in a male donor with ankylosing spondylitis. The rearrangement links TRBV12-3 or TRBV12-4 to TRBJ2-1; TRBD2 matches 7 bases. The CDR3 DNA follows: TGTGCCAGCAGGGCTAGCGGCAAGGGCAGAGAAAATGAGCAGTTCTTC. Protein product: CASRASGKGRENEQFF.